One and the same sample provided the 21 T cell receptor beta chains below, sequenced in a study of blood T cell repertoires in COVID-19. TCRdb's table, derived via immunoSEQ multiplex PCR, lists solely in-frame clones and lacks some. The sample gives approximately 390,000 clones, roughly 88% of which show up once; approximately 2.1% is in the top ten. Material for sequencing was PBMCs or T cells enriched from blood (not recorded which). Receptors were obtained from a woman between 35 and 50 years old with acute COVID-19.

This clone has just one count. The J gene is TRBJ1-4, the V gene TRBV5-1; D is ambiguous. From germline, CDR1 is SGHRS and CDR2 YFSETQ. The CDR3 length is 13 residues. V lost 1 base to trimming and J lost 8 bases, with 9 bases between them. CDR3 loop: CASSLRVGEKLFF. In nucleotides, the CDR3 is TGCGCCAGCAGCTTGCGGGTTGGGGAAAAACTGTTTTTT.

The V gene is TRBV27, the J gene TRBJ2-5; 7 nucleotides match TRBD1. V lost 4 bases, J lost 5 bases, and 7 bases stayed unmatched. Germline CDR1 and CDR2: MNHEY and SMNVEV (reference sequence). This CDR3 region has 14 residues. The DNA for the CDR3 is TGTGCCAGCAGTTCCCGACAGGGAATGGAGACCCAGTACTTC. As protein: CASSSRQGMETQYF.

The chain combines TRBV6-6 with TRBJ2-7, with 10 bases fitting TRBD1. Germline CDR1 reads MNHNY; CDR2 reads SVGAGI (reference sequence). V shed 0 bases, J shed 5 bases, and the junction held 7 bases outside the gene matches. The CDR3 spans 16 residues. CDR3 DNA sequence: TGTGCCAGCAGTTACTCTCAGGGACAGGGGATCCACGAGCAGTACTTC. It encodes CASSYSQGQGIHEQYF.

This chain joins TRBV12-3 or TRBV12-4 and TRBJ1-2; possibly TRBD1 for D (6 bases). Trimming cost V 7 bases and J 2 bases, with 11 bases left between them. The CDR3 length is 13 residues. In nucleotides, the CDR3 is TGTGCCAGCACCTACGACAGGAACTATGGCTACACCTTC. Translating gives CASTYDRNYGYTF.

The rearrangement links TRBV5-6 to TRBJ1-4; 9 bases are shared with TRBD1. Germline loops: CDR1 SGHDT, CDR2 YYEEEE. J gave up 5 bases and V 6 bases, and 8 bases lay outside the gene matches. This CDR3 is built from 15 residues. The DNA of the CDR3 is TGTGCCAGCACCTACACCGGGACAGGGAATGAAAAACTGTTTTTT. This encodes CASTYTGTGNEKLFF.

This chain uses TRBV9 with TRBJ1-6, with 8 bases identical to TRBD1. The CDR3 length is 16 residues. Germline CDR1 SGDLS, CDR2 YYNGEE. With V trimmed by 3 bases and J by 0 bases, 2 bases remained unmatched. The CDR3 is CASSAGTGSYNSPLHF. The DNA of the CDR3 is TGTGCCAGCAGCGCCGGGACAGGCTCCTATAATTCACCCCTCCACTTT. The full variable domain, rest sourced from reference TRBV9 and TRBJ1-6, is DSGVTQTPKHLITATGQRVTLRCSPRSGDLSVYWYQQSLDQGLQFLIQYYNGEERAKGNILERFSAQQFPDLHSELNLSSLELGDSALYFCASSAGTGSYNSPLHFGNGTRLTVT.

The chain employs TRBV30 and TRBJ2-7; D is unclear. The germline V gene has CDR1 GTSNPN and CDR2 SVGIG (reference sequence). The V end lost 1 base, the J end lost 2 bases, and 9 bases lay between the germline ends. The length of the CDR3 is 13 residues. The CDR3, as DNA: TGTGCCTGGAGTGATGGCAGAACCTACGAGCAGTACTTC. It specifies CAWSDGRTYEQYF.

The V gene is TRBV5-4, the J gene TRBJ2-1; a possible D gene is TRBD1 (6 bases). This CDR3 has 16 amino acids. The V end was cut by 0 bases, the J end by 3 bases, with 13 bases between. Germline CDR1 is SGHNT and CDR2 is YYREEE (reference sequence). The DNA of the CDR3 is TGTGCCAGCAGCTTGGGGGGGCCTAGGCTCTACAATGAGCAGTTCTTC. It yields the protein CASSLGGPRLYNEQFF.

The chain combines TRBV20-1 with TRBJ1-2; possibly TRBD1 for D (5 bases). The CDR3 loop spans 11 amino acids. Germline lookup yields CDR1 DFQATT and CDR2 SNEGSKA (reference sequence). Trimming stripped 3 bases from V and 5 bases from J, with 7 bases between. The chain's CDR3 is CSASRVYGYTF. As DNA, the CDR3 is TGCAGTGCTAGCAGGGTTTATGGCTACACCTTC.

The genes are TRBV2 and TRBJ2-6, with D perhaps matching TRBD2 (5 bases). Trimming stripped 4 bases from V and 2 bases from J, with 15 bases between. The CDR3 has 17 residues. The germline CDR1 and CDR2 sequences are SNHLY and FYNNEI. The CDR3 is CASSGPGLATGANVLTF. The CDR3 nucleotides read TGTGCCAGCAGTGGGCCGGGTCTAGCAACTGGGGCCAACGTCCTGACTTTC. Drawing the rest from reference TRBV2 and TRBJ2-6, the complete variable domain is EPEVTQTPSHQVTQMGQEVILRCVPISNHLYFYWYRQILGQKVEFLVSFYNNEISEKSEIFDDQFSVERPDGSNFTLKIRSTKLEDSAMYFCASSGPGLATGANVLTFGAGSRLTVL.

This chain links TRBV5-1 with TRBJ1-2; D might be TRBD1 (5 bases). The V gene's germline CDR1 is SGHRS and CDR2 YFSETQ. This CDR3 region has 13 residues. Trimming pared 2 bases from V and 3 bases from J, leaving 8 bases between. The CDR3 DNA is TGCGCCAGCAGCTTCGGGGGTGACTATGGCTACACCTTC. This gives the protein CASSFGGDYGYTF.

This chain uses TRBV27 with TRBJ2-5; weak D call: TRBD2 (6 bases). Trimming took 6 bases from V and 3 from J, leaving 14 bases between them. The CDR3 spans 14 residues. The germline V gene encodes CDR1 MNHEY and CDR2 SMNVEV (reference sequence). CDR3 amino acids: CASSPGVGEETQYF. The CDR3 nucleotides are TGTGCCAGCAGCCCGGGGGTGGGGGAAGAGACCCAGTACTTC.

The chain is built from TRBV19 and TRBJ1-5; 9 bases agree with TRBD1. Germline assignment: CDR1 LNHDA and CDR2 SQIVND (reference sequence). This CDR3 is 15 amino acids long. J lost 4 bases, V lost 3 bases, and 4 bases had no gene match. The CDR3 nucleotides read TGTGCCAGTAGTATCGGGACAGGGTATAATCAGCCCCAGCATTTT. Residues: CASSIGTGYNQPQHF.

The chain combines TRBV18 with TRBJ2-7; TRBD2 matches 9 bases. The germline CDR1 and CDR2 sequences are KGHSH and LQKENI. The J segment lost 0 bases and the V segment lost 0 bases, leaving 0 bases of the junction unmatched. The CDR3 extends over 15 amino acids. The CDR3 spells CASSPPGLASYEQYF. DNA of the CDR3: TGTGCCAGCTCACCACCGGGACTAGCCTCCTACGAGCAGTACTTC.

This clone has a single count. The V gene is TRBV19, the J gene TRBJ1-2; TRBD1 might be the D (6 bases). From germline, CDR1 is LNHDA and CDR2 SQIVND (reference sequence). Trimming stripped 11 bases from V and 2 bases from J, with 27 bases between. The CDR3 loop spans 17 amino acids. CDR3 DNA: TGTGCCTGCCAATACAACGCGGGGGGCCTGACAAACTATGGCTACACCTTC. It translates to CACQYNAGGLTNYGYTF.

This rearrangement joins TRBV19 to TRBJ1-1; 8 nucleotides agree with TRBD1. The CDR3 consists of 16 residues. Germline V gives CDR1 LNHDA, CDR2 SQIVND (reference sequence). J was trimmed by 3 bases and V by 2 bases; bases with no gene match: 8. CDR3 sequence reads: CASSIIGRGRDTEAFF. The CDR3 bases are TGTGCCAGTAGTATAATTGGCAGGGGGCGCGACACTGAAGCTTTCTTT.

The chain has TRBV5-4 and TRBJ2-1; 13 bases agree with TRBD2. The length of the CDR3 is 16 residues. V was pared by 3 bases and J by 1 base, with 1 base of the junction left unmatched. Germline loops: CDR1 SGHNT, CDR2 YYREEE (reference sequence). The CDR3 here is CASSSTSGGSYNEQFF. DNA for the CDR3: TGTGCCAGCAGCTCGACTAGCGGGGGGTCCTACAATGAGCAGTTCTTC.

The V gene is TRBV12-3 or TRBV12-4, the J gene TRBJ1-5; perhaps TRBD1 as D (6 bases). This CDR3 region has 13 residues. Trimming stripped 3 bases from V and 9 bases from J, with 12 bases between. The CDR3 is CASSFQGKSPQHF. The CDR3 coding sequence is TGTGCCAGCAGTTTCCAGGGGAAGTCGCCCCAGCATTTT.

The chain employs TRBV2 and TRBJ1-1; 7 positions match TRBD1. With V trimmed by 2 bases and J by 0 bases, 3 bases remained unmatched. The CDR3 has 15 amino acids. Germline assignment: CDR1 SNHLY and CDR2 FYNNEI. CDR3 in DNA: TGTGCCAGCAGTGAACAACAGGGGCTGAACACTGAAGCTTTCTTT. This encodes CASSEQQGLNTEAFF.

V gene TRBV9 combines with J gene TRBJ2-3, with 10 bases that match TRBD2. The CDR3 has 16 amino acids. CDR1 and CDR2 from the germline V gene are SGDLS and YYNGEE. J lost 8 bases, V lost 0 bases, and 9 bases had no gene match. The DNA of the CDR3 is TGTGCCAGCAGCGTAGCTGGAGCGGGGGGGCAGGGTACGCAGTATTTT. Its translation is CASSVAGAGGQGTQYF.

The chain couples TRBV5-6 to TRBJ2-7; D not certain. V was pared by 2 bases and J by 0 bases, with 18 bases between. The CDR3 loop spans 17 amino acids. From germline, CDR1 is SGHDT and CDR2 YYEEEE. For the CDR3, the DNA is TGTGCCAGCAGCTTCCTACGCGGAGTTCAGAGCTCCTACGAGCAGTACTTC. As protein: CASSFLRGVQSSYEQYF.